This T cell receptor (beta chain) is drawn from a study of blood T cell repertoires in COVID-19. Study-level information: Donors in the United States, Italy and Spain gave samples during acute or convalescent COVID-19. Sources were T cells, B-cell-depleted T cells, or PBMCs; the material itself was cDNA or gDNA.

As handled by the study authors: Counts of nucleated cells, estimated from reference gene primer amplification, were obtained. The assay was immunoSEQ multiplex PCR, and TCRdb's table has in-frame clones only and misses some. V and J calls and clone size are given by that table; D and trimming were obtained from the DNA. The sample gives 200,000 to 250,000 clones, around 90% of which show up once; 1.5% is in the top ten. Germline-derived CDR1 and CDR2 are GTSNPN and SVGIG (reference sequence). The J segment lost 7 bases and the V segment lost 5 bases, leaving 9 bases of the junction unmatched. The CDR3 totals 14 residues.

The chain couples TRBV30 to TRBJ1-4, with 8 bases aligning to TRBD1. The sample taken for sequencing was peripheral blood. The sequence was obtained from a young man with active or convalescent COVID-19. The CDR3 region has the DNA TGTGCCTGGCAACGGACAGGGTCCCTTGAAAAACTGTTTTTT. This codes for CAWQRTGSLEKLFF.